A selection of T cell receptor beta chains follows, all from one sample in a study of shared clonotypes between healthy human individuals. The data were produced by immunoSEQ multiplex PCR, yet TCRdb's version contains in-frame clones alone and is incomplete. The data contain under 2.5 million clones, around 90% of them singletons. Material for sequencing was naive CD4+ T cells from PBMCs. These receptors all stem from a man aged 18 to 35 in good health. Some clones in this sample may be carry-over from other donors' samples. The CDR3 runs from the conserved cysteine through the conserved F or W. The D gene is left open where the match is weak. Clone size, where shown, is once, few, many, or a class for clones that have expanded.

CASSLAAPSSYNEQFF	TGTGCCAGCAGCTTAGCAGCGCCTAGCTCCTACAATGAGCAGTTCTTC	NA	TRBV7-8	NA	TRBJ2-1
CAIHPPGENYGYTF	TGTGCCATTCATCCACCGGGGGAGAACTATGGCTACACCTTC	once	TRBV6-6	NA	TRBJ1-2
CASAPGAYTDTQYF	TGTGCCAGCGCCCCTGGCGCCTACACAGATACGCAGTATTTT	once	TRBV11-3	NA	TRBJ2-3
CASSFDRGYGQPQHF	TGTGCCAGCAGCTTCGACAGGGGGTATGGGCAGCCCCAGCATTTT	NA	TRBV7-9	TRBD1	TRBJ1-5
CASSDSGTGLFEQFF	TGTGCCAGCAGTGACTCAGGGACAGGGCTCTTTGAGCAGTTCTTC	NA	TRBV6-4	TRBD1	TRBJ2-1
CASSYRFGGRSNEQYF	TGTGCCAGCAGTTACAGATTCGGGGGGCGGTCGAACGAGCAGTACTTC	NA	TRBV6-5	NA	TRBJ2-7
CASSLSGYSFEQYF	TGCGCCAGCAGCTTATCAGGGTATTCGTTCGAGCAGTACTTC	once	TRBV5-1	NA	TRBJ2-7
CASSLTGTTYEQYF	TGTGCCAGCAGCTTAACCGGGACTACCTACGAGCAGTACTTC	NA	TRBV7-3	TRBD2	TRBJ2-7
CASSFTGVGTDTQYF	TGTGCCAGCAGTTTTACGGGGGTGGGCACAGATACGCAGTATTTT	NA	TRBV28	NA	TRBJ2-3
CASSFMLRDSSYEQYF	TGCGCCAGCAGCTTCATGCTCCGGGACAGCTCCTACGAGCAGTACTTC	NA	TRBV5-1	TRBD1	TRBJ2-7
CSVEASGQGETQYF	TGCAGCGTTGAAGCCTCGGGACAGGGCGAGACCCAGTACTTC	NA	TRBV29-1	TRBD1	TRBJ2-5
CARSYGGRVDNEQFF	TGTGCCAGAAGCTACGGCGGGAGGGTAGACAATGAGCAGTTCTTC	NA	TRBV5-3	TRBD2	TRBJ2-1
CASSSSGTTNEKLFF	TGTGCCAGCAGTTCCTCAGGGACAACTAATGAAAAACTGTTTTTT	NA	TRBV28	NA	TRBJ1-4
CASSPGQASSYEQYF	TGCGCCAGCAGCCCGGGACAGGCTTCTTCCTACGAGCAGTACTTC	NA	TRBV5-1	TRBD1	TRBJ2-7
CASSPGTENTEAFF	TGCGCCAGCAGCCCGGGGACCGAAAACACTGAAGCTTTCTTT	NA	TRBV5-1	NA	TRBJ1-1
CASSFHRQGDQAFF	TGCGCCAGCAGCTTCCACAGGCAGGGAGACCAAGCTTTCTTT	NA	TRBV5-1	NA	TRBJ1-1
CATSPDRANTGELFF	TGTGCCACCAGCCCGGACAGGGCTAACACCGGGGAGCTGTTTTTT	NA	TRBV15	TRBD1	TRBJ2-2
CVVDVGLDSGYEQYF	TGTGTCGTAGACGTTGGTTTGGACTCCGGATACGAGCAGTACTTC	NA	TRBV21-1	NA	TRBJ2-7
CASSREIGNTEAFF	TGTGCCAGCAGTAGGGAGATCGGGAACACTGAAGCTTTCTTT	once	TRBV6-4	NA	TRBJ1-1
CASSKIRVDRVGEKLFF	TGTGCCAGCAGTAAGATTAGGGTGGACAGGGTAGGGGAAAAACTGTTTTTT	once	TRBV2	TRBD1	TRBJ1-4
CASSVEAPQPQHF	TGTGCCAGCAGTGTGGAGGCCCCTCAGCCCCAGCATTTT	NA	TRBV2	NA	TRBJ1-5
CASSQGPNQPQHF	TGTGCCAGCAGCCAGGGGCCTAATCAGCCCCAGCATTTT	few	TRBV7-3	NA	TRBJ1-5
CSVGTPPNTEAFF	TGCAGCGTTGGGACACCACCGAACACTGAAGCTTTCTTT	NA	TRBV29-1	NA	TRBJ1-1
CASSLESPTYEQYF	TGCGCCAGCAGCTTGGAGTCTCCCACCTACGAGCAGTACTTC	NA	TRBV5-1	NA	TRBJ2-7